Presented here are 9 T cell receptor beta chains from one specimen sequenced in a study of blood T cells in healthy people across ages. The use of a sample-barcoded 5' primer and a J-beta primer mix characterized a second PCR of roughly 6 to 11 cycles. One entry per CDR3 protein results from TCRdb running MiXCR on the 5' RACE reads. The table includes about 670,000 distinct CDR3 sequences, 40% to 50% detected once. The sample comprised blood. Receptors were obtained from an elderly man in good health.

The V and J genes are TRBV11-2 and TRBJ2-5; D is uncertain. Matching the DNA end better, TRBJ2-7 makes the J call doubtful. The CDR3 runs to 12 residues. Germline CDR1 SGHAT, CDR2 FQNNGV. The DNA for the CDR3 is TGTGCCAGCAGCTTAGTTGCCAACGAGCAGTACTTC. This encodes CASSLVANEQYF.

This clonotype occurred a few times. The chain employs TRBV4-1 and TRBJ1-6; D ambiguous. V lost 6 bases and J 0 bases, leaving 12 bases between the germline ends. Germline values: CDR1 MGHRA, CDR2 YSYEKL. The CDR3 has 16 amino acids. CDR3 DNA sequence: TGCGCCAGCAGGCGTTCGAGGAGCTCCTATAATTCACCCCTCCACTTT. Residues: CASRRSRSSYNSPLHF.

On this clonotype itself: A much larger clone lies a single base off, so this may be a read error. The V gene is TRBV29-1, the J gene TRBJ2-7, with D possibly TRBD2 on 5 matching bases. Trimming removed 0 bases at V and 5 bases at J, with 14 bases between. This CDR3 contains 14 residues. Germline V gene lookup returns CDR1 SQVTM and CDR2 ANQGSEA. The CDR3 here is CSVEDRGEHDEQYF. In DNA form, the CDR3 reads TGCAGCGTTGAAGATCGGGGTGAACACGACGAGCAGTACTTC.

Regarding this clonotype: An end of the junction differs from the germline gene, which may be a read error. CDR3 amino acids: CSARMGLAGATDTQYF. The CDR3 DNA reads as TGTAGTGCTAGGATGGGACTAGCGGGAGCGACAGATACGCAGTATTTT. This sequence joins TRBV20-1 and TRBJ2-3, with TRBD2 matching 14 bases. This CDR3 contains 16 residues. Germline V lookup: CDR1 DFQATT, CDR2 SNEGSKA (reference sequence).

V is TRBV27 and J is TRBJ2-1; D is uncertain. Trimming cost V 8 bases and J 8 bases, with 16 bases left between them. This CDR3 has 13 residues. Germline CDR1 and CDR2: MNHEY and SMNVEV (reference sequence). For the CDR3, the DNA is TGTGCCAGCGCACTCAGTTTAGGAGATGAGCAGTTCTTC. Its translation is CASALSLGDEQFF.

This sequence joins TRBV12-3 or TRBV12-4 and TRBJ2-7, with a tentative D call TRBD1 (5 bases). This CDR3 is built from 12 residues. V lost 5 bases and J lost 11, with 16 bases in between. This CDR3 reads CASSPAGSEEYF. The CDR3 DNA reads as TGTGCCAGCAGTCCCGCAGGGTCAGAAGAGTACTTC.

This clonotype has just one count. The V and J genes are TRBV9 and TRBJ2-3; 7 bases fit TRBD2. Looked up from germline, CDR1 is SGDLS and CDR2 is YYNGEE. CDR3 length: 17 residues. With 2 bases clipped from V and 2 bases from J, the junction kept 11 bases outside the gene matches. The CDR3 DNA reads TGTGCCAGCAGCGTCCCCGGGAGGAGCGGGGACACAGATACGCAGTATTTT. Its protein product is CASSVPGRSGDTDTQYF.

This clonotype showed up just a few times. The chain's CDR3 is CASSRGARPETQYF. The CDR3 bases are TGTGCCAGCAGCAGGGGAGCCAGACCTGAGACCCAGTACTTC. The rearrangement joins TRBV6-5 to TRBJ2-5; maybe TRBD1 (6 bases). Between the trimmed V and J ends, which lost 6 bases and 5 bases, there was a span of 16 bases. This CDR3 comprises 14 residues. The germline CDR1 and CDR2 sequences are MNHEY and SVGAGI.

This clonotype was detected once. The chain is built from TRBV27 and TRBJ1-1; D unclear. This CDR3 has 13 residues. The V end lost 4 bases, the J end lost 5 bases, and 11 bases lay between the germline ends. Per the germline V gene, CDR1 is MNHEY and CDR2 is SMNVEV (reference sequence). CDR3 sequence reads: CASSSDRRTEAFF. CDR3 bases: TGTGCCAGCAGTTCTGATCGACGGACTGAAGCTTTCTTT.